Presented here are 21 T cell receptor beta chains from one specimen sequenced in a study of regulatory and conventional T cells in RAG deficiency. Genomic DNA came from blood conventional CD4+ T cells gated CD25-low CD127-high. Sequencing used immunoSEQ multiplex PCR; TCRdb keeps in-frame clones, though not all of them. The table lists more than 40,000 clones, 80% to 90% of them singletons. In addition, the sample was reused for a study of regulatory T cells. That paper notes: Primers: 52 TRBV forward and 13 TRBJ reverse.

Sequencing used CD4+ effector T cells sorted from blood. All receptors come from a human donor in good health.

V usage is TRBV29-1 and J usage is TRBJ2-6, with D maybe TRBD1 (7 bases). The CDR3 sequence is 17 residues long. V dropped 6 bases and J dropped 1 base, with 19 bases sitting between them. Germline loops: CDR1 SQVTM, CDR2 ANQGSEA. The chain's CDR3 is CSVRRGRIRSGANVLTF. CDR3 DNA sequence: TGCAGCGTACGGAGGGGGCGTATTCGTTCTGGGGCCAACGTCCTGACTTTC.

V and J are TRBV2 and TRBJ2-1, with D possibly TRBD2 on 5 matching bases. Germline CDR1 SNHLY, CDR2 FYNNEI. The CDR3 has 15 residues. Trimming left V 2 bases short and J 3 bases short, with 11 bases between. CDR3 loop: CASSENSGRYNEQFF. The CDR3 nucleotides read TGTGCCAGCAGTGAAAACAGCGGACGCTACAATGAGCAGTTCTTC.

The genes are TRBV7-2 and TRBJ1-5; D gene uncertain. This CDR3 region has 13 residues. V dropped 1 base and J dropped 3 bases, with 4 bases sitting between them. Looked up from germline, CDR1 is SGHTA and CDR2 is FQGNSA. CDR3 sequence: CASSLVVNQPQHF. As DNA, the CDR3 is TGTGCCAGCAGCTTAGTCGTCAATCAGCCCCAGCATTTT.

This clone has only one observation. The chain joins TRBV6-5 to TRBJ2-3; D is ambiguous. The V end lost 6 bases, the J end lost 0 bases, and 13 bases lay between the germline ends. The length of the CDR3 is 15 residues. Germline V lookup: CDR1 MNHEY, CDR2 SVGAGI. The chain's CDR3 is CASSPRYASTDTQYF. In nucleotides, the CDR3 is TGTGCCAGCAGCCCCAGATATGCTAGCACAGATACGCAGTATTTT.

The chain recombines TRBV18 with TRBJ1-1; TRBD1 matches 7 bases. CDR1 is KGHSH, CDR2 LQKENI, per germline. V was pared by 6 bases and J by 5 bases, with 9 bases of the junction left unmatched. The length of the CDR3 is 14 residues. The CDR3 sequence is CASSPQGGRTEAFF. The CDR3 coding sequence is TGTGCCAGCTCGCCCCAGGGGGGGCGGACTGAAGCTTTCTTT.

The chain couples TRBV10-1 to TRBJ2-1; 7 positions agree with TRBD2. Germline V gives CDR1 WNHNN, CDR2 SYGVQD (reference sequence). This CDR3 region has 16 residues. V lost 1 base, J lost 5 bases, and 8 bases stayed unmatched. CDR3 region: CASSEYPSGANNEQFF. In DNA form, the CDR3 reads TGCGCCAGCAGTGAGTATCCTAGCGGAGCGAACAATGAGCAGTTCTTC.

V and J are TRBV2 and TRBJ1-1; TRBD1 might be the D (5 bases). Between the trimmed V and J ends, which lost 2 bases and 9 bases, there was a span of 10 bases. From germline, CDR1 is SNHLY and CDR2 FYNNEI. The CDR3 runs to 12 residues. The CDR3 nucleotides read TGTGCCAGCAGTGAACCGGTGGACAAAGCTTTCTTT. This codes for CASSEPVDKAFF.

The chain links TRBV19 to TRBJ2-1; D might be TRBD1 or TRBD2, each matching 5 bases. The V gene's germline CDR1 is LNHDA and CDR2 SQIVND (reference sequence). With 3 bases removed from V and 8 bases from J, the gap between germline ends came to 17 bases. The CDR3 length is 15 residues. CDR3: CASSMGPARHDEQFF. The DNA for the CDR3 is TGTGCCAGTAGTATGGGACCGGCCCGACACGATGAGCAGTTCTTC.

This chain connects TRBV11-2 to TRBJ1-2; D gene uncertain. The CDR3 has 12 residues. V was clipped by 6 bases and J by 8 bases, with 13 bases between them. CDR1 SGHAT and CDR2 FQNNGV come from the germline V gene. CDR3 bases: TGTGCCAGCAGTTCCCGGACGCACGGCTACACCTTC. Translation: CASSSRTHGYTF.

The rearrangement joins TRBV21-1 to TRBJ2-5; TRBD1, the table's D call, lacks a check against the DNA. TRBV21-1 is an annotated pseudogene. This CDR3 contains 14 residues. CDR3 bases: TGTGCCAACCGAACCAACAGGGGTCAAGAGACCCAGTACTTC. Protein product: CANRTNRGQETQYF.

As concerns this clone: Mismatch with germline at one junction end may stem from a read error. This chain links TRBV7-6 with TRBJ2-7; no clear D gene. Per the germline V gene, CDR1 is SGHVS and CDR2 is FNYEAQ. The CDR3 covers 12 residues. CDR3 in amino acids: CAGSLDLGEQYF. The CDR3 nucleotides read TGTGCCGGCAGCTTGGACCTTGGGGAGCAGTACTTC.

This clone was recorded a few times. The chain is built from TRBV5-1 and TRBJ2-3, with D uncertain. Germline CDR1 SGHRS, CDR2 YFSETQ. This CDR3 is built from 11 residues. V was trimmed by 3 bases and J by 4 bases, leaving 3 bases between them. The chain's CDR3 is CASSWADTQYF. DNA for the CDR3: TGCGCCAGCAGCTGGGCAGATACGCAGTATTTT.

The chain has TRBV7-2 and TRBJ2-7; 8 bases line up with TRBD1. Germline CDR1 reads SGHTA; CDR2 reads FQGNSA. This CDR3 contains 14 residues. Trimming took 5 bases from V and 3 from J; bases not matched to a gene: 6. Written as DNA, the CDR3 is TGTGCCAGCAGCCCCCAGGGGGCGCTCTACGAGCAGTACTTC. It is translated as CASSPQGALYEQYF.

The CDR3 sequence: CAISLGLSNYGYTF. The CDR3 region has the DNA TGTGCCATCAGCTTGGGACTTTCCAACTATGGCTACACCTTC. The chain combines TRBV10-3 with TRBJ1-2; a weak D match, TRBD1 (5 bases). The CDR3 contains 14 residues. Trimming left V 6 bases short and J 2 bases short, with 13 bases between. The germline CDR1 and CDR2 sequences are ENHRY and SYGVKD.

V gene TRBV28 combines with J gene TRBJ1-2, with D possibly TRBD1 on 6 matching bases. This CDR3 has 16 amino acids. The germline CDR1 and CDR2 sequences are MDHEN and SYDVKM. Trimming removed 4 bases at V and 2 bases at J, with 17 bases between. The CDR3 loop reads CASSSPGGGLNYGYTF. The CDR3 DNA sequence: TGTGCCAGCAGTTCCCCTGGGGGGGGCCTAAACTATGGCTACACCTTC.

The rearrangement uses TRBV10-3 and TRBJ1-5, with D possibly being TRBD1 (5 bases). The CDR3 has 13 amino acids. The germline V and J ends were trimmed by 8 bases and 2 bases, with 10 bases remaining between them. From germline, CDR1 is ENHRY and CDR2 SYGVKD. The CDR3, as DNA: TGTGCCATCTCGGGGGAAGGCAATCAGCCCCAGCATTTT. It yields the protein CAISGEGNQPQHF.

The chain uses TRBV6-1 and TRBJ1-6; TRBD1 might be the D (5 bases). Germline V gene data show CDR1 as MNHNS and CDR2 as SASEGT. This CDR3 has 14 residues. V lost 6 bases and J lost 9, with 15 bases in between. CDR3: CASSSWGPGSPLHF. The CDR3 bases are TGTGCCAGCAGCTCCTGGGGCCCTGGTTCACCCCTCCACTTT.

This clone was picked up one time. The J gene is TRBJ1-3, the V gene TRBV2; D gene unclear. The V gene's germline CDR1 is SNHLY and CDR2 FYNNEI. The CDR3 covers 15 residues. The V gene lost 5 bases and the J gene lost 0 bases, with 11 bases spanning the gap. CDR3 loop: CASSPQALSGNTIYF. Written as DNA, the CDR3 is TGTGCCAGCAGTCCTCAGGCCCTCTCTGGAAACACCATATATTTT.

The chain employs TRBV19 and TRBJ2-1, with D unresolved. The germline CDR1 and CDR2 sequences are LNHDA and SQIVND (reference sequence). V lost 6 bases, J lost 6 bases, and 12 bases lay in between. This CDR3 contains 13 residues. The DNA for the CDR3 is TGTGCCAGTAGGGCGAACATAGTCAATGAGCAGTTCTTC. Amino acids: CASRANIVNEQFF. Variable domain in full (rest from reference TRBV19 and TRBJ2-1): DGGITQSPKYLFRKEGQNVTLSCEQNLNHDAMYWYRQDPGQGLRLIYYSQIVNDFQKGDIAEGYSVSREKKESFPLTVTSAQKNPTAFYLCASRANIVNEQFFGPGTRLTVL.

The chain has TRBV5-6 and TRBJ2-5; 8 bases align to TRBD1. The germline gives CDR1 SGHDT, CDR2 YYEEEE. The junction had 3 bases not matched to a gene; V was cut back by 4 bases and J by 4 bases. The CDR3 length is 13 residues. CDR3 sequence reads: CASSATGGETQYF. The CDR3 nucleotides read TGTGCCAGCAGCGCCACAGGGGGAGAGACCCAGTACTTC. The variable domain in full, with the rest retrieved from reference TRBV5-6 and TRBJ2-5, is DAGVTQSPTHLIKTRGQQVTLRCSPKSGHDTVSWYQQALGQGPQFIFQYYEEEERQRGNFPDRFSGHQFPNYSSELNVNALLLGDSALYLCASSATGGETQYFGPGTRLLVL.

This chain uses TRBV29-1 with TRBJ1-2; D gene uncertain. This CDR3 is 9 amino acids long. CDR1 and CDR2 (germline): SQVTM, ANQGSEA. The V end was cut by 7 bases, the J end by 5 bases, with 5 bases between. CDR3 in DNA: TGCAGCGAAGAATATGGCTACACCTTC. It is translated as CSEEYGYTF.